A single sample gave rise to the 22 T cell receptor beta chains below, sequenced in a study of T cells in placental villitis. TCR-beta CDR3 regions were amplified from genomic DNA with the immunoSEQ v4 bias-controlled multiplex PCR assay, run blinded to group allocation. TCRdb took over this immuneACCESS table, retaining in-frame rearrangements with V and J assigned. Such tables are incomplete; in checked studies, under half of the missing clones stem from an unresolved V gene, and the remainder is unexplained. This sample lists over 2,500 clones; approximately 79% were detected once. The ten most abundant clones make up approximately 17% of the sample. Sequenced sample: placental tissue containing maternal and fetal cells. All receptors come from a human patient with infectious villitis; the placental T cells may come from both mother and fetus.

This clone was observed a handful of times. V usage is TRBV10-3 and J usage is TRBJ2-3; 8 bases agree with TRBD2. Germline values: CDR1 ENHRY, CDR2 SYGVKD. V gave up 6 bases and J gave up 5 bases; unmatched junction bases: 7. The CDR3 totals 14 residues. CDR3 loop: CAIRPAGEIDTQYF. Written as DNA, the CDR3 is TGTGCCATCAGGCCAGCGGGGGAAATAGATACGCAGTATTTT.

This clone was picked up a small number of times. The chain combines TRBV19 with TRBJ2-5; 12 bases are a match to TRBD2. The CDR3 spans 15 residues. After removal of 3 bases from V and 2 bases from J, the junction contained 1 base not matched to a gene. Germline V gene sequence: CDR1 LNHDA, CDR2 SQIVND (reference sequence). The CDR3 DNA reads TGTGCCAGTAGTATGGGGACTAGCGGGCAAGAGACCCAGTACTTC. Its translation: CASSMGTSGQETQYF.

Sample share makes this clone hyperexpanded. The rearrangement uses TRBV12-3 or TRBV12-4 and TRBJ2-2; no definite D call. Trimming took 1 base from V and 7 from J, leaving 4 bases between them. CDR3 size: 12 residues. The CDR3, as DNA: TGTGCCAGCAGTTTAGGGGGCGGGGAGCTGTTTTTT. This translates into CASSLGGGELFF.

CDR3 DNA: TGTGCCAGCAGCTTAAGACCTGGGGACACTGAAGCTTTCTTT. This gives the protein CASSLRPGDTEAFF. The chain has TRBV5-8 and TRBJ1-1; no clear D. V was clipped by 2 bases and J by 3 bases, with 11 bases between them. Germline-derived CDR1 and CDR2 are SGHTS and YDEGEE. The CDR3 covers 14 residues. Combining the CDR3 with reference TRBV5-8 and TRBJ1-1 gives the whole variable domain EAGVTQSPTHLIKTRGQQATLRCSPISGHTSVYWYQQALGLGLQFLLWYDEGEERNRGNFPPRFSGRQFPNYSSELNVNALELEDSALYLCASSLRPGDTEAFFGQGTRLTVV.

V is TRBV11-2 and J is TRBJ1-2; 7 bases line up with TRBD1. Germline-derived CDR1 and CDR2 are SGHAT and FQNNGV. CDR3 length: 16 residues. V lost 4 bases to trimming and J lost 4 bases; unmatched junction nucleotides: 12. The CDR3 DNA follows: TGTGCCAGCAGCTCTCTCGGTGCAGGGGGTAGCTATGGCTACACCTTC. This gives the protein CASSSLGAGGSYGYTF. The full variable domain, completed using reference TRBV11-2 and TRBJ1-2, is EAGVAQSPRYKIIEKRQSVAFWCNPISGHATLYWYQQILGQGPKLLIQFQNNGVVDDSQLPKDRFSAERLKGVDSTLKIQPAKLEDSAVYLCASSSLGAGGSYGYTFGSGTRLTVV.

This chain joins TRBV7-9 and TRBJ1-1, with a tentative D call TRBD1 (5 bases). Germline loops: CDR1 SEHNR, CDR2 FQNEAQ (reference sequence). This CDR3 is built from 16 residues. V gave up 5 bases and J gave up 7 bases, with 23 bases separating them. DNA of the CDR3: TGTGCCAGCAGCCCACCGAACAGGTCTCGGCACAGTGAAGCTTTCTTT. Its protein is CASSPPNRSRHSEAFF. Combining the CDR3 with reference TRBV7-9 and TRBJ1-1 gives the whole variable domain DTGVSQNPRHKITKRGQNVTFRCDPISEHNRLYWYRQTLGQGPEFLTYFQNEAQLEKSRLLSDRFSAERPKGSFSTLEIQRTEQGDSAMYLCASSPPNRSRHSEAFFGQGTRLTVV.

The J gene is TRBJ1-5, the V gene TRBV2; weak D call: TRBD1 (5 bases). V was pared by 4 bases and J by 1 base, with 11 bases between. Germline CDR1 SNHLY, CDR2 FYNNEI. This CDR3 comprises 15 residues. The CDR3 sequence is CASSVAGISNQPQHF. CDR3 nucleotides: TGTGCCAGCAGTGTGGCAGGGATAAGCAATCAGCCCCAGCATTTT.

This clone was seen once. The chain couples TRBV2 to TRBJ2-7; 7 bases match TRBD1. The CDR3 covers 14 residues. V lost 0 bases and J lost 5; bases outside the gene matches: 4. Germline V CDR1 and CDR2: SNHLY, FYNNEI. CDR3 nucleotides: TGTGCCAGCAGTGAAGCGAGACAGGGTAACGAGCAGTACTTC. Amino acids: CASSEARQGNEQYF.

In this sample, this clone turned up once. The genes are TRBV12-3 or TRBV12-4 and TRBJ1-6, with unresolved D. The CDR3 loop spans 13 amino acids. Trimming took 3 bases from V and 5 from J, leaving 5 bases between them. CDR3 region: CASSLGDNSPLHF. DNA of the CDR3: TGTGCCAGCAGTTTGGGCGATAATTCACCCCTCCACTTT.

The genes are TRBV18 and TRBJ1-1; weak D call: TRBD1 (5 bases). V was pared by 6 bases and J by 4 bases, with 15 bases between. CDR1 and CDR2 from the germline V gene are KGHSH and LQKENI. The CDR3 totals 14 residues. In nucleotides, the CDR3 is TGTGCCAGCTCGGGGCGGCCGGGGCTCACTGAAGCTTTCTTT. Protein product: CASSGRPGLTEAFF.

This clone was counted once. At the DNA level, this CDR3 is encoded by other sequences in the same sample as well. The chain links TRBV5-1 to TRBJ1-2; TRBD1 matches 7 bases. This CDR3 comprises 12 residues. The germline gives CDR1 SGHRS, CDR2 YFSETQ. J was trimmed by 5 bases and V by 4 bases; bases with no gene match: 2. CDR3 residues: CASSTGVYGYTF. CDR3 nucleotides: TGCGCCAGCAGCACAGGGGTGTATGGCTACACCTTC.

This rearrangement joins TRBV4-3 to TRBJ1-5; D is undetermined. The length of the CDR3 is 15 residues. V shed 0 bases and J shed 4 bases, with 10 bases lying between them. From germline, CDR1 is LGHNA and CDR2 YSLEER. CDR3 coding DNA: TGCGCCAGCAGCCAAGACTGGGGTTGGAATCAGCCCCAGCATTTT. Its protein product is CASSQDWGWNQPQHF.

This chain connects TRBV5-1 to TRBJ1-3; 7 positions agree with TRBD1. CDR1 and CDR2 (germline): SGHRS, YFSETQ. V lost 0 bases, J lost 0 bases, and 9 bases stayed unmatched. The CDR3 runs 18 residues. CDR3 residues: CASSLGPGGYSSGNTIYF. CDR3 bases: TGCGCCAGCAGCTTGGGGCCAGGGGGTTATAGCTCTGGAAACACCATATATTTT.

The V gene is TRBV4-2, the J gene TRBJ2-3; D is undetermined. Germline loops: CDR1 LGHNA, CDR2 YNFKEQ. Trimming left V 3 bases short and J 5 bases short, with 6 bases between. This CDR3 is built from 12 residues. In nucleotides, the CDR3 is TGTGCCAGCAGCCATTGGGGAGATACGCAGTATTTT. It yields the protein CASSHWGDTQYF.

The J gene is TRBJ2-4, the V gene TRBV6-2 or TRBV6-3; D might be TRBD1 (7 bases). The CDR3 spans 19 residues. Germline CDR1 and CDR2: MNHEY and SVGEGT. V lost 5 bases and J lost 0, with 23 bases in between. The CDR3 spells CASSHRDSRSGVAKNIQYF. In nucleotides, the CDR3 is TGTGCCAGCAGTCACCGGGACAGTCGATCGGGGGTAGCCAAAAACATTCAGTACTTC.

The chain joins TRBV3-1 (or the pseudogene TRBV3-2) to TRBJ2-7; 7 bases match TRBD1. J was trimmed by 0 bases and V by 5 bases; bases with no gene match: 4. There are 14 residues in the CDR3. CDR1 is LGHDT, CDR2 YNNKEL, per germline (reference sequence). Here the CDR3 reads CASSAGQDSYEQYF. In nucleotides, the CDR3 is TGTGCCAGCAGCGCCGGACAGGACTCCTACGAGCAGTACTTC.

The chain recombines TRBV5-4 with TRBJ2-3; TRBD1 aligns across 10 bases. CDR1 is SGHNT and CDR2 is YYREEE in the germline V gene (reference sequence). The CDR3 loop spans 15 amino acids. V shed 5 bases and J 4 bases; nucleotides not matched to a gene: 7. In DNA, the CDR3 is TGTGCCAGCAGGTTTGACAGGGGGCGCCCAGATACGCAGTATTTT. Its translation: CASRFDRGRPDTQYF.

The chain uses TRBV10-3 and TRBJ2-1; unclear D gene. This CDR3 is 13 amino acids long. The V gene's germline CDR1 is ENHRY and CDR2 SYGVKD. V gave up 10 bases and J gave up 2 bases, with 12 bases separating them. The CDR3 spells CATMTGPYNEQFF. In nucleotides, the CDR3 is TGTGCCACCATGACTGGCCCCTACAATGAGCAGTTCTTC.

This clone was observed a handful of times. This sequence joins TRBV18 and TRBJ1-2; D is ambiguous. The CDR3 has 15 residues. Between the trimmed V and J ends, which lost 0 bases and 0 bases, there was a span of 8 bases. Germline V gene sequence: CDR1 KGHSH, CDR2 LQKENI. Here the CDR3 DNA reads TGTGCCAGCTCACCACCGGCAGGCACTAACTATGGCTACACCTTC. Its translation is CASSPPAGTNYGYTF.

The V and J genes are TRBV18 and TRBJ2-2; 10 bases are shared with TRBD1. Losses at the gene ends were 0 bases for V and 5 bases for J; bases not matched to a gene: 6. The germline CDR1 and CDR2 sequences are KGHSH and LQKENI. This CDR3 comprises 17 residues. Here the CDR3 reads CASSPPATGGYTGELFF. The DNA for the CDR3 is TGTGCCAGCTCACCACCGGCGACAGGGGGCTATACCGGGGAGCTGTTTTTT.

The chain is built from TRBV5-1 and TRBJ1-1; D is unresolved. CDR3 size: 15 residues. Germline CDR1 is SGHRS and CDR2 is YFSETQ. V lost 0 bases to trimming and J lost 4 bases, with 13 bases between them. The CDR3 protein is CASSLEDPRFTEAFF. The CDR3 region has the DNA TGCGCCAGCAGCTTGGAAGACCCCAGGTTCACTGAAGCTTTCTTT.

This chain links TRBV30 with TRBJ1-6, with 7 bases that match TRBD1. Germline loops: CDR1 GTSNPN, CDR2 SVGIG (reference sequence). The CDR3 has 14 amino acids. After removal of 3 bases from V and 10 bases from J, the junction contained 9 bases not matched to a gene. The CDR3 DNA is TGTGCCTGGAGACTACAGGGGAGTAAATCACCCCTCCACTTT. It specifies CAWRLQGSKSPLHF.